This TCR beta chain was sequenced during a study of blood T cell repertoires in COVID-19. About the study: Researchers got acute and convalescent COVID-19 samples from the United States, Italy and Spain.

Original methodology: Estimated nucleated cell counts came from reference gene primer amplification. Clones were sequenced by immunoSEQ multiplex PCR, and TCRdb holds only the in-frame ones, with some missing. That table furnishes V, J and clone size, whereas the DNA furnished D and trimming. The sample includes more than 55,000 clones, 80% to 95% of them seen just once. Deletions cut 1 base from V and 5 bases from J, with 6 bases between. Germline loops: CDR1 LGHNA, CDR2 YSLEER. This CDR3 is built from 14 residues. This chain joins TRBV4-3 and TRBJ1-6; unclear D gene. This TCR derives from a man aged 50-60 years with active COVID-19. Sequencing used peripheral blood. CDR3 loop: CASSQGHNNSPLHF. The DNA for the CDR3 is TGCGCCAGCAGCCAAGGACATAATAATTCACCCCTCCACTTT.